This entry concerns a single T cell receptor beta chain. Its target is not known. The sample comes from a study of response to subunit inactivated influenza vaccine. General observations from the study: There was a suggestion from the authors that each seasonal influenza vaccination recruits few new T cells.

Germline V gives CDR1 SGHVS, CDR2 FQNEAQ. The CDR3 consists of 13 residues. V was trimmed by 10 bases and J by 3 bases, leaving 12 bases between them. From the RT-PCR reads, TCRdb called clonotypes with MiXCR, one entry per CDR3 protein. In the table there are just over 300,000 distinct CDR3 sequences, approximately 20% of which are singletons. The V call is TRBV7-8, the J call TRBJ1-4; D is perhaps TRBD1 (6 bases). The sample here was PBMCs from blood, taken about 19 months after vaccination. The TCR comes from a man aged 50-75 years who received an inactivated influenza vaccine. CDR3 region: CATRQVPNEKLFF. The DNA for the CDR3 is TGTGCCACAAGACAGGTCCCTAATGAAAAACTGTTTTTT.